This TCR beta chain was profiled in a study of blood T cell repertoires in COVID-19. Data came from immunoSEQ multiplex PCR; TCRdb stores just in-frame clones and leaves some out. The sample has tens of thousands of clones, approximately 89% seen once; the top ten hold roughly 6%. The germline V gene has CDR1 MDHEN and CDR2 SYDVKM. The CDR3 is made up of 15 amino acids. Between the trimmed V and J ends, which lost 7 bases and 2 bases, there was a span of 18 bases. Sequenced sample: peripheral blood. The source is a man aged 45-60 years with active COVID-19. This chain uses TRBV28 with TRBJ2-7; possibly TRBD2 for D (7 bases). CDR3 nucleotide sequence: TGTGCCAGCACTCCGCGGGGGCAGGTAACCTACGAGCAGTACTTC. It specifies CASTPRGQVTYEQYF.